The T cell receptor (beta chain) described here comes from a study of T cell responses to AZD1222 COVID-19 vaccine. Germline V gene sequence: CDR1 SGHRS, CDR2 YFSETQ. V lost 2 bases and J 8 bases, leaving 13 bases between the germline ends. The CDR3 loop spans 14 amino acids. Whole-study findings and limits: Spike-specific TCR breadth and depth rose after two AZD1222 doses.

Notes on this clone: Its antigen is as yet unknown.

Second doses that came at about 4 or about 12 weeks were put together. The method was immunoSEQ multiplex PCR; TCRdb's version includes in-frame clones alone and lacks a portion of them. The sample includes 90,000 to 130,000 clones, 70% to 90% of them seen just once. The TCR was taken from an adult who received the AZD1222 COVID-19 vaccine. The specimen comprised peripheral blood, sampled 28 days after the second AZD1222 dose. The chain employs TRBV5-1 and TRBJ1-4, with a weak D call TRBD1 (5 bases). The CDR3 loop reads CASSLRGGGEKLFF. CDR3 DNA: TGCGCCAGCAGCTTAAGGGGTGGAGGCGAAAAACTGTTTTTT.